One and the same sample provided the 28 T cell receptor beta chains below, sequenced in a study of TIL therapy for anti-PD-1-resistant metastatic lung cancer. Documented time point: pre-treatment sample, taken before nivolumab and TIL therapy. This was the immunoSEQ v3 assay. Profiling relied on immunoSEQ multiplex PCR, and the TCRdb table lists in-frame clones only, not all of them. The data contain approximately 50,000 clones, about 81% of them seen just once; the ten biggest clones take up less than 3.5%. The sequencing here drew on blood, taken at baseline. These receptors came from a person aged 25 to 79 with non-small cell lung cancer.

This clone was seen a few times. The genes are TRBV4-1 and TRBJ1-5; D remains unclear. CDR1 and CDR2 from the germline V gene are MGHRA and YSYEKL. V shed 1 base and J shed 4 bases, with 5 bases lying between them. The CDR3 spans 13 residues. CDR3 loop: CASSQGMNQPQHF. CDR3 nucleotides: TGCGCCAGCAGCCAAGGGATGAATCAGCCCCAGCATTTT.

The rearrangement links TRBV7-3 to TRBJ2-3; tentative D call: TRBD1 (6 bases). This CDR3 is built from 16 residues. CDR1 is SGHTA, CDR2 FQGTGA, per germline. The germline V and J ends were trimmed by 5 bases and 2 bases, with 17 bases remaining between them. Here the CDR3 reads CASSEDSRGTTDTQYF. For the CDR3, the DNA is TGTGCCAGCAGCGAGGACAGTAGAGGAACCACAGATACGCAGTATTTT.

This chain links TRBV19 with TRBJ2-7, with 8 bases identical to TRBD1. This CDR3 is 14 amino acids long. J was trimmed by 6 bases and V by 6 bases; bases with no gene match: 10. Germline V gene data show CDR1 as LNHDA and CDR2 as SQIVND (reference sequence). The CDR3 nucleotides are TGTGCCAGTAGCCCGACAGGGGTCCCCGGCGAGCAGTACTTC. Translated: CASSPTGVPGEQYF.

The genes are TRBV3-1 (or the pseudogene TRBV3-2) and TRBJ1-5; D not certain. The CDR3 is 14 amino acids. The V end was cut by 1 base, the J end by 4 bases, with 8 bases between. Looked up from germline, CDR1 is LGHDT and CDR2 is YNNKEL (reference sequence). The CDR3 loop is CASSQGDLNQPQHF. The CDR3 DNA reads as TGTGCCAGCAGCCAAGGTGACCTAAATCAGCCCCAGCATTTT.

This CDR3 is CASSLGWGFGKSEAFF. In DNA form, the CDR3 reads TGCGCCAGCAGCTTGGGGTGGGGGTTCGGGAAGTCTGAAGCTTTCTTT. The chain has TRBV5-1 and TRBJ1-1; maybe TRBD1 (5 bases). CDR1 is SGHRS and CDR2 is YFSETQ in the germline V gene. CDR3 length: 16 amino acids. Trimming stripped 0 bases from V and 6 bases from J, with 18 bases between.

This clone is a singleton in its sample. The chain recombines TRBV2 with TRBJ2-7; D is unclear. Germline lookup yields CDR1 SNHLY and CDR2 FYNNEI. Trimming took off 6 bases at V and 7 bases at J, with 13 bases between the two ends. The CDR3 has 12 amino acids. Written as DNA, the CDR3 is TGTGCCAGCAGCGACCTGGCCCAGGAGCAGTACTTC. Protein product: CASSDLAQEQYF.

The CDR3, as DNA: TGTGCCAGCAGCTTGGGAGGCGGGTCCTACAATGAGCAGTTCTTC. Translation: CASSLGGGSYNEQFF. This chain connects TRBV7-9 to TRBJ2-1; the D gene is possibly TRBD2 (6 bases). Trimming left V 3 bases short and J 1 base short, with 10 bases between. The CDR3 contains 15 residues. CDR1 and CDR2 from the germline V gene are SEHNR and FQNEAQ (reference sequence).

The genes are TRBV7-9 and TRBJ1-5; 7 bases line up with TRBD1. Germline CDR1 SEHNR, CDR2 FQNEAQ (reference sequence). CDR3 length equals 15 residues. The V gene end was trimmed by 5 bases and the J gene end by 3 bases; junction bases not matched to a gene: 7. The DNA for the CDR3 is TGTGCCAGCAGCGATCAGGGGGGGACCAATCAGCCCCAGCATTTT. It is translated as CASSDQGGTNQPQHF.

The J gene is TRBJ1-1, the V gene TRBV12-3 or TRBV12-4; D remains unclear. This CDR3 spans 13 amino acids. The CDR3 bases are TGTGCTTCGGAGAGGCGGCAGAACACTGAAGCTTTCTTT. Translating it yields CASERRQNTEAFF.

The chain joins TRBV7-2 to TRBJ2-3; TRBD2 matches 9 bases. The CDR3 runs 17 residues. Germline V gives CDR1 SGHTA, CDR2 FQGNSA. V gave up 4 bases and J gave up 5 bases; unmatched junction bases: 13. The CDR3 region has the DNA TGTGCCAGCAGCTATTTCTCTAGCGGGACGAGTAGAGATACGCAGTATTTT. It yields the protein CASSYFSSGTSRDTQYF.

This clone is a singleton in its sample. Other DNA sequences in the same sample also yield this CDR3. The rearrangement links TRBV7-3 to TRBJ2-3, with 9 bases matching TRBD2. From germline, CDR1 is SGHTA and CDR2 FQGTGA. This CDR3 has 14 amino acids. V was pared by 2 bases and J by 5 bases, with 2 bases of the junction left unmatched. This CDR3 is CASSLAGGLDTQYF. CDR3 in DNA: TGTGCCAGCAGCTTAGCGGGAGGGCTAGATACGCAGTATTTT.

CDR3 sequence (DNA): TGTGCCAGCAGCGGGGGGTATGGCGGGGAGCTGTTTTTT. Protein product: CASSGGYGGELFF. The chain employs TRBV7-2 and TRBJ2-2, with D tentatively TRBD2 (6 bases). The CDR3 is 13 residues long. V lost 5 bases and J lost 7, with 11 bases in between. Germline assignment: CDR1 SGHTA and CDR2 FQGNSA.

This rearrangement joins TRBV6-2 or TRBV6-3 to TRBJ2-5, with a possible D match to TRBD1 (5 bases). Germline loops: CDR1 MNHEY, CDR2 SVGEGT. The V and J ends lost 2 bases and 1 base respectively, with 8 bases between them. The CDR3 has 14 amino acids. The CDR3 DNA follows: TGTGCCAGCAGTTACGGCAGGGTCCAAGAGACCCAGTACTTC. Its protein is CASSYGRVQETQYF.

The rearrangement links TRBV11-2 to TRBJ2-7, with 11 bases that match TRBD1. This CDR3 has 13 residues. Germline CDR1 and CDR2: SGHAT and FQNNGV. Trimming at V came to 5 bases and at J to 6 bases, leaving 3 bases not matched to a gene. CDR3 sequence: CASSLGQGVEQYF. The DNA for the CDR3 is TGTGCCAGCAGCCTGGGACAGGGGGTCGAGCAGTACTTC. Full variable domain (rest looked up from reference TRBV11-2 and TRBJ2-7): EAGVAQSPRYKIIEKRQSVAFWCNPISGHATLYWYQQILGQGPKLLIQFQNNGVVDDSQLPKDRFSAERLKGVDSTLKIQPAKLEDSAVYLCASSLGQGVEQYFGPGTRLTVT.

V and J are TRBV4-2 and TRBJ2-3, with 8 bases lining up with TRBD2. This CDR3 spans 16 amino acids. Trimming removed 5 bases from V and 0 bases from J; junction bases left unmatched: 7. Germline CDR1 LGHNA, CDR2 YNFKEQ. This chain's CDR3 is CASSSGGGTSTDTQYF. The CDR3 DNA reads TGTGCCAGCAGCTCCGGGGGGGGGACTAGCACAGATACGCAGTATTTT.

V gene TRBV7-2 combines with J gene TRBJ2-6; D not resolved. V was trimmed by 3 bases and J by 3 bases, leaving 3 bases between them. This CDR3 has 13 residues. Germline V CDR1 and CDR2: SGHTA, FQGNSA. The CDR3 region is CASSFFGANVLTF. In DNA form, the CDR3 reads TGTGCCAGCAGCTTTTTTGGGGCCAACGTCCTGACTTTC.

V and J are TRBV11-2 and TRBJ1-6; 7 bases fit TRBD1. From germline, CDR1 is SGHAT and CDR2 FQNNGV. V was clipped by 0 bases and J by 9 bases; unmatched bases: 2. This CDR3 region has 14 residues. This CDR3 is CASSLDGQVSPLHF. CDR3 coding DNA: TGTGCCAGCAGCTTAGATGGACAGGTTTCACCCCTCCACTTT.

CDR3: CASRGSGQYNEQFF. CDR3 DNA: TGTGCCAGCAGGGGTAGCGGGCAATACAATGAGCAGTTCTTC. The rearrangement joins TRBV27 to TRBJ2-1, with TRBD2 identical over 7 bases. Germline values: CDR1 MNHEY, CDR2 SMNVEV (reference sequence). With V trimmed by 6 bases and J by 4 bases, 6 bases remained unmatched. CDR3 length: 14 amino acids.

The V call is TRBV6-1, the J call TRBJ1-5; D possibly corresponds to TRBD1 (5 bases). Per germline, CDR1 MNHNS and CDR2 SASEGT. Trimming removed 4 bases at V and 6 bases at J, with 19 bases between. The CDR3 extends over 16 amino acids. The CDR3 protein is CASSGGVREGSQPQHF. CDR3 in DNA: TGTGCCAGCAGTGGGGGGGTGAGGGAGGGAAGTCAGCCCCAGCATTTT.

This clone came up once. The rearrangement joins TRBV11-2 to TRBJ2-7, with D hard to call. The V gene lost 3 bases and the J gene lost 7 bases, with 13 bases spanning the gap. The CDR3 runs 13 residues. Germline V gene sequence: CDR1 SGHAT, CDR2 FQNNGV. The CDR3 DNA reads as TGTGCCAGCAGCTTTTCTGAGCTGGGAGAGCAGTACTTC. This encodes CASSFSELGEQYF.

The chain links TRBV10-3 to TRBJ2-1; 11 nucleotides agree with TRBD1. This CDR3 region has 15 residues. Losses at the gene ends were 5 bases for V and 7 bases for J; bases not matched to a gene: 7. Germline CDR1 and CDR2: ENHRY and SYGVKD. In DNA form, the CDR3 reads TGTGCCATCAGTATAGGGACAGGGGGTAAAAATGAGCAGTTCTTC. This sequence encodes CAISIGTGGKNEQFF.

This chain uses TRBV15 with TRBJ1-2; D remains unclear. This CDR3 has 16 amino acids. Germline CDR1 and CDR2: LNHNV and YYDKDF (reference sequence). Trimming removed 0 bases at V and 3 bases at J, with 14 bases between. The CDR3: CATSRDYAATDYGYTF. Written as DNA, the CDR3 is TGTGCCACCAGCAGAGATTACGCGGCGACGGACTATGGCTACACCTTC.

CDR3 nucleotides: TGTGCCAGCAGTCCCTACCATGGGGGGCTGAGTGGAAACACCATATATTTT. It yields the protein CASSPYHGGLSGNTIYF. The chain carries TRBV27 and TRBJ1-3, with D maybe TRBD1 (6 bases). Germline V gives CDR1 MNHEY, CDR2 SMNVEV (reference sequence). Deletions cut 5 bases from V and 3 bases from J, with 20 bases between. CDR3 length: 17 amino acids.

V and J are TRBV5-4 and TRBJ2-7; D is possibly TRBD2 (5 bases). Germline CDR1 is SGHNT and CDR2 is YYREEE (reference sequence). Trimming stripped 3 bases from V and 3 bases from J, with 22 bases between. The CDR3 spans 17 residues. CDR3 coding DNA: TGTGCCAGCAGCTCAGAGGGCCTCTTAGGGAGCTACTACGAGCAGTACTTC. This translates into CASSSEGLLGSYYEQYF.

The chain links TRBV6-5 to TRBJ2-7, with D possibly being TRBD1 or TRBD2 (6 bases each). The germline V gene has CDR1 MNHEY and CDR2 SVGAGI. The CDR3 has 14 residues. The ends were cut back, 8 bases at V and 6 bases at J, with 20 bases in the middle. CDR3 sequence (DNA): TGTGCCAGCTCGGCGTCGGGGGCGCCTCCCGAGCAGTACTTC. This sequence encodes CASSASGAPPEQYF.

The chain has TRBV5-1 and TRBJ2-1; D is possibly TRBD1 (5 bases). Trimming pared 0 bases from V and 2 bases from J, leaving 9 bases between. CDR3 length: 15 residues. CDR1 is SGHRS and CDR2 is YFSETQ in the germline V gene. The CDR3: CASSLAPGTYNEQFF. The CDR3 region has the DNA TGCGCCAGCAGCTTGGCCCCAGGGACCTACAATGAGCAGTTCTTC.

The CDR3 is CASSPLTRSTEAFF. Here the CDR3 DNA reads TGTGCCAGCTCACCACTAACGAGGAGCACTGAAGCTTTCTTT. This chain uses TRBV18 with TRBJ1-1; unclear D gene. Trimming stripped 1 base from V and 4 bases from J, with 10 bases between. Germline V gene data show CDR1 as KGHSH and CDR2 as LQKENI. CDR3 size: 14 residues.

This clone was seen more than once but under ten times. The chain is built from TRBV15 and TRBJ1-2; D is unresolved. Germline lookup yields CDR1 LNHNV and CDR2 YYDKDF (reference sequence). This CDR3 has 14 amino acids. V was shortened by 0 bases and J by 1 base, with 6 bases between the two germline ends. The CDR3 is CATSRDPVNYGYTF. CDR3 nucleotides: TGTGCCACCAGCAGAGACCCAGTTAACTATGGCTACACCTTC.